The 25 T cell receptor beta chains below come from one sample, sequenced in a study of neurological immune-mediated disorders. TCRdb used MiXCR to reprocess the 5' RACE reads, holding one entry per CDR3 protein. The sample includes 45,000 or so distinct CDR3 sequences, roughly 13% of them seen just once. Specimen: PBMCs. The receptors shown here come from a female donor in good health.

Comment on this clonotype: One end of the junction is discordant with germline, which a read error may explain. The CDR3 DNA is TGCCCCAGCAGCTTGGCCGGGGGACAGGGCAGTAGAGATACCCTCTACAATGAGCAGATCTTC. It translates to CPSSLAGGQGSRDTLYNEQIF. The chain uses TRBV5-1 and TRBJ2-1; 9 positions agree with TRBD1. The CDR3 consists of 21 residues. From germline, CDR1 is SGHRS and CDR2 YFSETQ.

Ten or more counts support this clonotype. The chain uses TRBV20-1 and TRBJ2-3; the match to TRBD2 covers 14 bases. The germline gives CDR1 DFQATT, CDR2 SNEGSKA (reference sequence). V gave up 5 bases and J gave up 4 bases; unmatched junction bases: 8. CDR3 length: 16 amino acids. CDR3 in amino acids: CSAATGLAGVADTQYF. CDR3 coding DNA: TGCAGTGCTGCCACGGGACTAGCGGGAGTGGCAGATACGCAGTATTTT.

There are many counts of this clonotype. The chain joins TRBV20-1 to TRBJ2-7, with a possible D match to TRBD2 (6 bases). V lost 0 bases to trimming and J lost 5 bases, with 17 bases between them. CDR1 and CDR2 from the germline V gene are DFQATT and SNEGSKA (reference sequence). The length of the CDR3 is 15 residues. The CDR3 sequence: CSARDSGRGQNEQYF. The CDR3 region has the DNA TGCAGTGCTAGAGATAGCGGTAGGGGTCAGAACGAGCAGTACTTC.

This chain joins TRBV30 and TRBJ2-2; D remains ambiguous. The germline gives CDR1 GTSNPN, CDR2 SVGIG (reference sequence). Trimming stripped 4 bases from V and 6 bases from J, with 9 bases between. This CDR3 contains 12 residues. The CDR3: CAWNLGSGELFF. CDR3 sequence (DNA): TGTGCCTGGAATCTGGGGTCCGGGGAGCTGTTTTTT.

This sequence joins TRBV5-5 and TRBJ2-5, with D perhaps matching TRBD2 (7 bases). The V gene's germline CDR1 is SGHKS and CDR2 YYEKEE (reference sequence). The CDR3 loop spans 16 amino acids. Trimming took 0 bases from V and 4 from J, leaving 16 bases between them. The CDR3 region is CASSLGSLGGRETQYF. For the CDR3, the DNA is TGTGCCAGCAGCTTGGGATCTTTGGGGGGGCGAGAGACCCAGTACTTC.

There are many counts of this clonotype. The genes are TRBV7-2 and TRBJ2-3; D not resolved. CDR3 length equals 18 residues. Germline CDR1 is SGHTA and CDR2 is FQGNSA. Trimming took off 4 bases at V and 2 bases at J, with 22 bases between the two ends. CDR3 DNA sequence: TGTGCCAGCAGCTCCGAATTAATAATCGACATCGACACAGATACGCAGTATTTT. Its protein is CASSSELIIDIDTDTQYF.

At least ten counts were recorded for this clonotype. The rearrangement joins TRBV2 to TRBJ2-7; the D is unclear. Germline CDR1 is SNHLY and CDR2 is FYNNEI. Between the trimmed V and J ends, which lost 5 bases and 0 bases, there was a span of 5 bases. The CDR3 covers 12 residues. CDR3 bases: TGTGCCAGCAGTTCCGCCTCCTACGAGCAGTACTTC. This encodes CASSSASYEQYF.

This clonotype has ten or more counts. The V and J genes are TRBV27 and TRBJ1-6; D might be TRBD1 (6 bases). The CDR3 is 15 amino acids. Trimming left V 6 bases short and J 4 bases short, with 13 bases between. Germline values: CDR1 MNHEY, CDR2 SMNVEV (reference sequence). CDR3 sequence (DNA): TGTGCCAGCAGCACCGGACAGAATTATAATTCACCCCTCCACTTT. This gives the protein CASSTGQNYNSPLHF.

This clonotype has a count of ten or more. This chain links TRBV7-3 with TRBJ2-1; TRBD2 agrees at 7 bases. Germline-derived CDR1 and CDR2 are SGHTA and FQGTGA. This CDR3 comprises 15 residues. Trimming took 1 base from V and 2 from J; bases not matched to a gene: 2. CDR3 residues: CASSLIAGPYNEQFF. The CDR3 region has the DNA TGTGCCAGCAGCTTAATAGCGGGTCCCTACAATGAGCAGTTCTTC.

This clonotype was counted many times. CDR3 coding DNA: TGTGCCAGCACCGAAACCGGGCCGGTGGGGGCAGATACGCAGTATTTT. Amino acids: CASTETGPVGADTQYF. This chain joins TRBV28 and TRBJ2-3; possibly TRBD1 or TRBD2 for D (5 bases each). CDR3 length: 16 amino acids. Trimming took off 7 bases at V and 4 bases at J, with 21 bases between the two ends. Per germline, CDR1 MDHEN and CDR2 SYDVKM.

This chain joins TRBV5-6 and TRBJ1-5, with 7 bases fitting TRBD1. Per the germline V gene, CDR1 is SGHDT and CDR2 is YYEEEE. This CDR3 contains 19 residues. Trimming removed 4 bases from V and 6 bases from J; junction bases left unmatched: 22. This CDR3 reads CASSSRQGKLGGGSQPQHF. DNA of the CDR3: TGTGCCAGCAGCAGTCGACAGGGTAAATTAGGTGGAGGCAGTCAGCCCCAGCATTTT.

This clonotype was counted many times. The chain has TRBV12-3 or TRBV12-4 and TRBJ2-2, with 10 bases identical to TRBD1. The CDR3 has 15 residues. V trimming: 6 bases; J trimming: 4 bases; junction bases outside the gene matches: 5. The CDR3 loop is CASSSGQGVTGELFF. CDR3 nucleotides: TGTGCCAGCAGCTCCGGACAGGGGGTCACCGGGGAGCTGTTTTTT.

This clonotype was observed a handful of times. V gene TRBV29-1 combines with J gene TRBJ2-3; possibly TRBD2 for D (5 bases). With 3 bases removed from V and 6 bases from J, the gap between germline ends came to 10 bases. The germline CDR1 and CDR2 sequences are SQVTM and ANQGSEA. CDR3 size: 12 residues. CDR3 coding DNA: TGCAGCGTTGAGGGAGAGCGGGATACGCAGTATTTT. The encoded protein is CSVEGERDTQYF.

This clonotype was found many times. CDR3 residues: CASSLDPTRRYTF. The CDR3 DNA follows: TGCGCCAGCAGCTTAGACCCCACACGGCGCTACACCTTC. The chain recombines TRBV5-1 with TRBJ1-2; D unclear. From germline, CDR1 is SGHRS and CDR2 YFSETQ. This CDR3 is 13 amino acids long. Trimming pared 2 bases from V and 9 bases from J, leaving 14 bases between.

This clonotype was observed many times. The chain joins TRBV20-1 to TRBJ2-3; 15 bases are a match to TRBD2. The V gene end was trimmed by 4 bases and the J gene end by 4 bases; junction bases not matched to a gene: 3. Germline CDR1 and CDR2: DFQATT and SNEGSKA (reference sequence). CDR3 size: 15 residues. The CDR3 loop is CSATGLAGGPDTQYF. The CDR3 DNA is TGCAGTGCTACAGGACTAGCGGGAGGGCCAGATACGCAGTATTTT.

The chain joins TRBV7-2 to TRBJ1-1, with 9 positions matching TRBD1. Germline CDR1 and CDR2: SGHTA and FQGNSA. V was clipped by 5 bases and J by 1 base; unmatched bases: 11. The CDR3 is 17 residues long. As DNA, the CDR3 is TGTGCCAGCAGCCCGCCCGGACAGGGGCTTGGGAACACTGAAGCTTTCTTT. Translated: CASSPPGQGLGNTEAFF.

This clonotype has at least ten counts. The chain couples TRBV29-1 to TRBJ1-3; D gene unclear. The CDR3 runs 13 residues. Germline-derived CDR1 and CDR2 are SQVTM and ANQGSEA. Trimming removed 4 bases from V and 2 bases from J, with 9 bases in between. CDR3 protein: CSVVEGPGNTIYF. As DNA, the CDR3 is TGCAGCGTTGTGGAAGGGCCTGGAAACACCATATATTTT.

This clonotype was seen many times. The chain combines TRBV7-9 with TRBJ1-5; 8 bases align to TRBD1. This CDR3 is built from 14 residues. Germline CDR1 and CDR2: SEHNR and FQNEAQ (reference sequence). The junction had 2 bases not matched to a gene; V was cut back by 2 bases and J by 5 bases. The CDR3 here is CASSLSGGDQPQHF. The CDR3 bases are TGTGCCAGCAGCTTATCAGGGGGCGATCAGCCCCAGCATTTT. The full variable domain, with the rest looked up from reference TRBV7-9 and TRBJ1-5, is DTGVSQNPRHKITKRGQNVTFRCDPISEHNRLYWYRQTLGQGPEFLTYFQNEAQLEKSRLLSDRFSAERPKGSFSTLEIQRTEQGDSAMYLCASSLSGGDQPQHFGDGTRLSIL.

This clonotype was seen repeatedly, ten times or more. J is TRBJ2-4 and V is TRBV12-3 or TRBV12-4; TRBD2 matches 7 bases. Unmatched junction bases numbered 2, after V lost 3 bases and J lost 0 bases. The CDR3 has 15 residues. CDR3 nucleotides: TGTGCCAGCAGTTTCGGGGGGTTAGCCAAAAACATTCAGTACTTC. Amino acids: CASSFGGLAKNIQYF.

Ten or more counts support this clonotype. This chain links TRBV29-1 with TRBJ2-7; 10 bases line up with TRBD2. The V gene end was trimmed by 7 bases and the J gene end by 6 bases; junction bases not matched to a gene: 21. The germline CDR1 and CDR2 sequences are SQVTM and ANQGSEA. The CDR3 contains 17 residues. The DNA for the CDR3 is TGCAGCGCAAGAGGGGGTCAGGATCCGGGACTAGCGCGCGAGCAGTACTTC. It specifies CSARGGQDPGLAREQYF.

This clonotype came up many times. This chain connects TRBV7-9 to TRBJ2-1; D tentatively fits TRBD1 or TRBD2 (5 bases each). Trimming cost V 5 bases and J 1 base, with 12 bases left between them. This CDR3 is built from 15 residues. Germline loops: CDR1 SEHNR, CDR2 FQNEAQ (reference sequence). Here the CDR3 DNA reads TGTGCCAGCAGCCTCACTGAGGGGTCCTACAATGAGCAGTTCTTC. Its protein is CASSLTEGSYNEQFF.

This clonotype was seen ten or more times. This chain links TRBV6-5 with TRBJ2-3, with D perhaps matching TRBD1 (5 bases). This CDR3 spans 17 amino acids. Per germline, CDR1 MNHEY and CDR2 SVGAGI. V dropped 2 bases and J dropped 1 base, with 16 bases sitting between them. CDR3 coding DNA: TGTGCCAGCAGTTACACAGCTACACGCAGGGGCACAGATACGCAGTATTTT. It is translated as CASSYTATRRGTDTQYF.

This clonotype was observed many times. This sequence joins TRBV6-6 and TRBJ1-1, with D hard to call. Germline V gene sequence: CDR1 MNHNY, CDR2 SVGAGI (reference sequence). The V end lost 6 bases, the J end lost 2 bases, and 13 bases lay between the germline ends. There are 14 residues in the CDR3. CDR3 in amino acids: CASRASGFNTEAFF. CDR3 in DNA: TGTGCCAGCAGAGCCTCTGGATTTAACACTGAAGCTTTCTTT.

This clonotype was observed at least ten times. The V and J genes are TRBV12-3 or TRBV12-4 and TRBJ2-5; the D call may be TRBD1 or TRBD2 (5 bases each). Trimming left V 5 bases short and J 4 bases short, with 17 bases between. CDR3 length: 15 residues. For the CDR3, the DNA is TGTGCCAGCAGTCCCGAAACGGGACGTGGAGAGACCCAGTACTTC. Encoded protein: CASSPETGRGETQYF.

The table lists this clonotype with many counts. The CDR3 spells CASSFGQPGWEQYF. The CDR3 DNA reads TGTGCCAGCAGCTTTGGACAGCCGGGGTGGGAGCAGTACTTC. The chain carries TRBV7-9 and TRBJ2-7; D may be TRBD1 (6 bases). The CDR3 runs 14 residues. Germline CDR1 and CDR2: SEHNR and FQNEAQ (reference sequence). V was pared by 3 bases and J by 7 bases, with 16 bases between. The whole variable domain, remainder taken from reference TRBV7-9 and TRBJ2-7, is DTGVSQNPRHKITKRGQNVTFRCDPISEHNRLYWYRQTLGQGPEFLTYFQNEAQLEKSRLLSDRFSAERPKGSFSTLEIQRTEQGDSAMYLCASSFGQPGWEQYFGPGTRLTVT.